Listed below are T cell receptor beta chains from one sample, sequenced in a study of memory CD4+ T cells and cytomegalovirus serostatus. Using immunoSEQ multiplex PCR, the repertoire was profiled, and TCRdb retains in-frame clones only, with some absent. The sample has fewer than 50,000 clones, 75% to 85% seen once. The sample was memory CD4+ T cells from blood. Receptors were obtained from an adult in good health and CMV-seronegative. Each CDR3 is given without its conserved first and last residue.

v_call: TRBV2
cdr3_aa: ASREDRLTNEKLF

v_call: TRBV11-1
cdr3_aa: ASSSQGRPETQY

v_call: TRBV5-1
cdr3_aa: ASSFRQGINCT

v_call: TRBV5-1
cdr3_aa: ASSLGGTNTGELF

v_call: TRBV5-4
cdr3_aa: ASRGGIAPETQY

v_call: TRBV29-1
cdr3_aa: SVERGGSKETQY

v_call: TRBV4-1
cdr3_aa: ASSQGQGVAEAF

v_call: TRBV6-5
cdr3_aa: ASSSYTEAF

v_call: TRBV7-6
cdr3_aa: ASSSRDVGNTIY

v_call: TRBV14
cdr3_aa: ASSFSRITRNTEAF

v_call: TRBV19
cdr3_aa: ASSIGRQWTYGYT

v_call: TRBV2
cdr3_aa: ASKSLSNTGELF

v_call: TRBV19
cdr3_aa: ASSGQGAEYGYGYT

v_call: TRBV11-2
cdr3_aa: ASSSSGSSYEQY

v_call: TRBV11-2
cdr3_aa: ASSSRLTRQSYT

v_call: TRBV18
cdr3_aa: ASSNSRGANYGYT

v_call: TRBV30
cdr3_aa: AWSVGRGHSPLH

v_call: TRBV18
cdr3_aa: ASSPRGNTEAF

v_call: TRBV5-1
cdr3_aa: ASGSGVDYGYT